The clone carrying this TCR beta chain was observed a handful of times. The target antigen is unknown. The data are from a study of shared clonotypes between healthy human individuals. Overall study results and limits: Memory subsets had estimated richness that was generally smaller than that of naive subsets.

The investigators split CD4+ cells into a CD45RA+ naive subset and a CD45RA-negative memory subset. This table comes from immunoSEQ multiplex PCR, and its TCRdb copy is limited to in-frame clones, with some not included. The sample has 550,000 to 850,000 clones, about 74% seen once. Germline V CDR1 and CDR2: SNHLY, FYNNEI. The ends were cut back, 10 bases at V and 0 bases at J, with 15 bases in the middle. The CDR3 loop spans 14 amino acids. This sequence joins TRBV2 and TRBJ1-2, with D tentatively TRBD1 (5 bases). This receptor was identified in a woman under 40 in good health. The sample comprised memory CD4+ T cells sorted from blood. The subset here: CD45RA-negative fraction. CDR3 in DNA: TGTGCCATCTCGACCCGGGGGGCTAACTATGGCTACACCTTC. It encodes CAISTRGANYGYTF.